One T cell receptor beta chain is described in this entry. Its specificity is unknown. This record belongs to a study of cytomegalovirus exposure and HLA in healthy donors. Overall study findings and caveats: Among the most significant clusters, several appeared linked to common viral pathogens in a later analysis.

Germline V gene data show CDR1 as SGHNT and CDR2 as YYREEE (reference sequence). V shed 6 bases, J shed 0 bases, and the junction held 3 bases outside the gene matches. This CDR3 comprises 14 residues. The PCR contained 60 Vbeta and 13 Jbeta primers. Libraries were prepared by immunoSEQ multiplex PCR; TCRdb keeps only in-frame clonotypes and omits some of them. The table has some 200,000 clones, approximately 83% seen once. The sequencing input was PBMCs. The genes are TRBV5-4 and TRBJ2-7; 10 nucleotides match TRBD1. The TCR sequence derives from a boy under 10 years old in good health and CMV-seronegative. The CDR3 DNA sequence: TGTGCCAGCACCCGACAGGGGGCCTCCTACGAGCAGTACTTC. Translation gives CASTRQGASYEQYF.